Presented here are 18 T cell receptor beta chains from one specimen sequenced in a study of regulatory T cells in long-lasting Graves disease (dated by TCRdb to the early 2020s). Library generation was performed with multiplex PCR. Sequencing relied on an Illumina HiSeq 4000. TCR beta libraries were built with iRepertoire HTBI primers and Arm-PCR amplification of CDR3 regions. In-frame beta chains were kept once TCRdb had trimmed the public reads at Q25 with fastp and called clones with MiXCR. Rows matching on CDR3 protein sequence are summarized as one entry with the most common DNA and genes. This sample gives 400,000 to 500,000 distinct CDR3 sequences in total; less than 25% of them show up just once. The ten largest account for around 12% of the sample. Sample time point, as interpreted from the label and publication: persistent/refractory GD, antithyroid drugs over 5 years with positive TRAb. For both TCR sequencing and RNA sequencing, RNA was extracted from PBMCs in TRIzol.

The material was peripheral blood mononuclear cells (PBMCs), obtained when the disease was refractory, from a patient treated with antithyroid drugs. Receptors were obtained from a female donor with Graves disease.

This clonotype was detected ten times or more. The V gene is TRBV6-1, the J gene TRBJ2-2; 14 bases align to TRBD2. V was clipped by 5 bases and J by 4 bases; unmatched bases: 12. Germline V CDR1 and CDR2: MNHNS, SASEGT. The CDR3 contains 19 residues. The CDR3 DNA reads TGTGCCAGCAGTATGACTAGCGGGGGGGTCGACGAATTCACCGGGGAGCTGTTTTTT. It is translated as CASSMTSGGVDEFTGELFF.

This clonotype was counted at least ten times. The J gene is TRBJ1-6, the V gene TRBV29-1; 8 nucleotides align to TRBD1. With 4 bases clipped from V and 8 bases from J, the junction kept 7 bases outside the gene matches. Germline CDR1 is SQVTM and CDR2 is ANQGSEA. The CDR3 extends over 14 amino acids. The DNA for the CDR3 is TGCAGCGTTGCCCTTGCAGGGGGCGATTCACCCCTCCACTTT. It yields the protein CSVALAGGDSPLHF.

The V and J genes are TRBV6-2 or TRBV6-3 and TRBJ2-5; D remains unclear. Germline V gene sequence: CDR1 MNHEY, CDR2 SVGEGT. CDR3 length: 13 residues. V gave up 6 bases and J gave up 4 bases, with 12 bases separating them. Here the CDR3 reads CASREPTPETQYF. Written as DNA, the CDR3 is TGTGCCAGCAGGGAACCGACCCCAGAGACCCAGTACTTC.

With regard to this clonotype: A much larger clone differs by one base, so this may be a read error. The missing conserved phenylalanine or tryptophan at the end of this CDR3 makes a read error likely. The V gene is TRBV28, the J gene TRBJ1-1; D not resolved. Germline CDR1 reads MDHEN; CDR2 reads SYDVKM. CDR3 length equals 10 residues. Trimming took off 11 bases at V and 9 bases at J, with 13 bases between the two ends. This CDR3 reads CAARIRKAFL. CDR3 nucleotide sequence: TGTGCCGCCAGAATAAGAAAAGCTTTCCTT.

This clonotype showed up many times. CDR3 loop: CASRARTGAGYTF. The CDR3 DNA reads TGTGCCAGCAGAGCCCGGACAGGAGCTGGCTACACCTTC. The chain joins TRBV6-2 or TRBV6-3 to TRBJ1-2; 7 nucleotides agree with TRBD1. Germline V lookup: CDR1 MNHEY, CDR2 SVGEGT. The J segment lost 7 bases and the V segment lost 6 bases, leaving 8 bases of the junction unmatched. The CDR3 runs to 13 residues.

This clonotype has just a few counts. The chain links TRBV15 to TRBJ2-5; no clear D gene. Judging by the DNA end, TRBJ2-1 fits better; the J call may be wrong. This CDR3 spans 14 amino acids. The germline V gene has CDR1 LNHNV and CDR2 YYDKDF (reference sequence). CDR3 in DNA: TGTGCCACCAGCAGAGATCCTGGGTATAATGAGCAGTTCTTC. Protein sequence: CATSRDPGYNEQFF.

The chain is built from TRBV9 and TRBJ2-7; 9 nucleotides line up with TRBD1. The germline gives CDR1 SGDLS, CDR2 YYNGEE. The CDR3 is made up of 14 amino acids. V lost 2 bases to trimming and J lost 6 bases; unmatched junction nucleotides: 6. The CDR3 coding sequence is TGTGCCAGCAGCGTGAGACAGGGGGTCGCCGAGCAGTACTTC. Translating gives CASSVRQGVAEQYF.

This clonotype was seen at least ten times. This sequence joins TRBV20-1 and TRBJ2-7; D is unresolved. V was clipped by 7 bases and J by 2 bases, with 15 bases between them. The germline V gene has CDR1 DFQATT and CDR2 SNEGSKA (reference sequence). The CDR3 has 13 amino acids. CDR3 amino acids: CSGQSRNPYEQYF. CDR3 sequence (DNA): TGCAGTGGGCAGTCACGCAACCCCTACGAGCAGTACTTC.

This clonotype was detected only a few times. The gene calls are TRBV7-2 and TRBJ2-7; the D call may be TRBD1 or TRBD2 (6 bases each). The CDR3 extends over 14 amino acids. The germline V gene has CDR1 SGHTA and CDR2 FQGNSA. Trimming left V 3 bases short and J 1 base short, with 10 bases between. Here the CDR3 DNA reads TGTGCCAGCAGCTTGGAGGGGGTTTCCTACGAGCAGTACTTC. As protein: CASSLEGVSYEQYF. Combining the CDR3 with reference TRBV7-2 and TRBJ2-7 gives the whole variable domain GAGVSQSPSNKVTEKGKDVELRCDPISGHTALYWYRQSLGQGLEFLIYFQGNSAPDKSGLPSDRFSAERTGGSVSTLTIQRTQQEDSAVYLCASSLEGVSYEQYFGPGTRLTVT.

This clonotype came up a few times. The gene calls are TRBV7-2 and TRBJ2-6; tentative D call: TRBD2 (6 bases). Deletions cut 5 bases from V and 0 bases from J, with 20 bases between. CDR1 and CDR2 (germline): SGHTA, FQGNSA. The length of the CDR3 is 19 residues. The CDR3 region has the DNA TGTGCCAGCAGCCGCCCGGACTATTCACCGAGCTCTGGGGCCAACGTCCTGACTTTC. Translating it yields CASSRPDYSPSSGANVLTF.

This clonotype came up many times. The chain links TRBV7-2 to TRBJ1-1; no reliable D call. CDR1 is SGHTA and CDR2 is FQGNSA in the germline V gene. The CDR3 spans 13 residues. V was cut by 5 bases and J by 0 bases, with 7 bases left in between. The CDR3 is CASSPHVNTEAFF. The DNA for the CDR3 is TGTGCCAGCAGCCCCCACGTGAACACTGAAGCTTTCTTT.

Turning to this clonotype: This sequence may be a read error, since a much larger clone differs from it by one base. The chain uses TRBV28 and TRBJ1-5; possible D gene TRBD1, 6 bases. Gene TRBJ2-3 matches the end of the DNA better, so the J call may be wrong. CDR1 and CDR2 from the germline V gene are MDHEN and SYDVKM. This CDR3 is 14 amino acids long. The CDR3, as DNA: TGTGCCAGCCGCACCACCCAGGGGTATCAGCCCCAGTATTTT. It is translated as CASRTTQGYQPQYF.

V and J are TRBV6-1 and TRBJ1-5; D not resolved. Germline CDR1 is MNHNS and CDR2 is SASEGT. The CDR3 has 15 residues. Trimming left V 5 bases short and J 2 bases short, with 13 bases between. CDR3 residues: CASSPSPWGNQPQHF. CDR3 nucleotide sequence: TGTGCCAGCAGTCCGTCCCCTTGGGGCAATCAGCCCCAGCATTTT.

This clonotype occurred many times. The J gene is TRBJ1-2, the V gene TRBV20-1; the D gene is possibly TRBD1 (5 bases). The germline V gene has CDR1 DFQATT and CDR2 SNEGSKA (reference sequence). CDR3 length equals 12 residues. The V and J ends lost 3 bases and 5 bases respectively, with 10 bases between them. CDR3 nucleotide sequence: TGCAGTGCTAGCAGGGAGGGGTATGGCTACACCTTC. Encoded protein: CSASREGYGYTF.

This CDR3 is CASRPGLAGAGETQYF. CDR3 coding DNA: TGTGCCAGCAGACCCGGACTAGCGGGAGCGGGGGAGACCCAGTACTTC. This chain connects TRBV7-3 to TRBJ2-5; 13 positions agree with TRBD2. The junction had 9 bases not matched to a gene; V was cut back by 6 bases and J by 5 bases. The germline gives CDR1 SGHTA, CDR2 FQGTGA. The CDR3 is made up of 16 amino acids.

This clonotype appeared many times. The J gene is TRBJ2-5, the V gene TRBV20-1, with 8 positions matching TRBD2. V shed 6 bases, J shed 0 bases, and the junction held 9 bases outside the gene matches. CDR1 DFQATT and CDR2 SNEGSKA come from the germline V gene (reference sequence). The CDR3 has 15 residues. CDR3 loop: CSASTSGDYQETQYF. The CDR3 nucleotides are TGCAGTGCGAGCACTAGCGGTGACTACCAAGAGACCCAGTACTTC.

This clonotype was seen only once. Possible read error: a much larger clone is one base away. The chain's CDR3 is CASSEGQTYGQYF. The CDR3 DNA sequence: TGTGCCAGCAGTGAGGGACAAACCTACGGGCAGTACTTC. This chain links TRBV6-1 with TRBJ2-7, with D possibly being TRBD1 (6 bases). Germline CDR1 MNHNS, CDR2 SASEGT. This CDR3 is built from 13 residues.

There are many counts of this clonotype. V and J are TRBV28 and TRBJ1-5; D ambiguous. Germline assignment: CDR1 MDHEN and CDR2 SYDVKM. Trimming removed 2 bases at V and 10 bases at J, with 6 bases between. This CDR3 has 11 amino acids. In DNA form, the CDR3 reads TGTGCCAGCAGTTTACCGGGCCCCCAGCATTTT. This encodes CASSLPGPQHF.